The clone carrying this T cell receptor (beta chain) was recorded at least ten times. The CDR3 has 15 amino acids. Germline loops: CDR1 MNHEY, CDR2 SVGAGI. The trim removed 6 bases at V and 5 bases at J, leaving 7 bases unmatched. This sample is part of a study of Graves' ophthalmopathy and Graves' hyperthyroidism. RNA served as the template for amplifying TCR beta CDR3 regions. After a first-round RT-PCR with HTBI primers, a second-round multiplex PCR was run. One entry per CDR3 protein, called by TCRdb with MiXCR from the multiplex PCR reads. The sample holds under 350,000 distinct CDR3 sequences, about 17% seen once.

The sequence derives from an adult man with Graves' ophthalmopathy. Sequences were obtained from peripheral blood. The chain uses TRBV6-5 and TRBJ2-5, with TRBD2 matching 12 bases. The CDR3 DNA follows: TGTGCCAGCAGAAAGGGACTAGCGGGCCGGGAGACCCAGTACTTC. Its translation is CASRKGLAGRETQYF.